The subject of this entry is one TCR beta chain. This entry is derived from a study of T-cell reconstitution after alpha-beta-depleted transplantation in children. Unique molecular identifiers were used in preparing the TCRbeta library. TCRdb processed the PCR reads anew with MiXCR; each CDR3 protein has one entry. Among over 400,000 distinct CDR3 sequences, about 12% were seen once, and the ten largest hold approximately 5.4%. This CDR3 has 16 amino acids. The V segment lost 2 bases and the J segment 2 bases; nucleotides outside the gene matches: 5. Germline lookup yields CDR1 MNHEY and CDR2 SVGEGT. The sequenced sample was PBMCs from the stem cell graft donor, obtained from the stem cell graft. This TCR was sampled from a human donor who donated a stem cell graft to a child with combined immunodeficiency. The chain joins TRBV6-2 or TRBV6-3 to TRBJ1-5; 8 bases line up with TRBD1. The CDR3 spells CASSYDRGLRNQPQHF. The CDR3 DNA is TGTGCCAGCAGTTACGACAGGGGTTTGCGCAATCAGCCCCAGCATTTT.